The entry below gives a single T cell receptor beta chain sequence along with its context. Its antigen is not known. Via MiXCR, TCRdb re-called the 5' RACE reads, giving one row per CDR3 protein. The repertoire holds around 1.7 million distinct CDR3 sequences, with roughly a third as singletons. V lost 4 bases to trimming and J lost 6 bases; unmatched junction nucleotides: 13. CDR1 SGHRS and CDR2 YFSETQ come from the germline V gene. CDR3 length equals 16 residues. The sample belongs to a study of identical twins. Study-wide findings and caveats: Beta out-of-frame sequences showed weaker excess twin sharing. Beta clonotypes that were abundant in cord blood contained fewer insertions, a pattern absent from memory repertoires. Cross-sectional statistical analysis, not tracking of the same donors, underpinned the conclusions.

The chain has TRBV5-1 and TRBJ2-1; TRBD1 matches 7 bases. Specimen: cord blood. The clonotype originates from a newborn girl in good health. The CDR3 nucleotides are TGCGCCAGCAGCCCCCCTACAGGGGTTAAGGGCAATGAGCAGTTCTTC. It yields the protein CASSPPTGVKGNEQFF.